This entry is about one T cell receptor (beta chain). The antigen is not known. Per sorted-subset replicate PCR, input was roughly 200 ng DNA, representing around 29,000 T cell genomes. Sequencing used immunoSEQ multiplex PCR; TCRdb keeps in-frame clones, though not all of them. The top ten hold over 0.1% of the sample, which has some 2,100,000 clones, approximately 94% seen once. This record comes from a study of shared clonotypes between healthy human individuals. The healthy adult donors were HIV-negative and reported no recent acute infections or vaccinations. Germline V gives CDR1 SGHDT, CDR2 YYEEEE. V lost 3 bases, J lost 0 bases, and 8 bases stayed unmatched. This CDR3 is built from 16 residues. General observations from the study: Around 5% was the fraction of naive CD4 clonotypes found shared across four donors. Compared with memory subsets, naive subsets generally had larger estimated richness.

The genes are TRBV5-6 and TRBJ1-2, with 7 bases aligning to TRBD1. This sequence originates from a man in his late teens or twenties in good health. The sequenced sample consisted of naive CD4+ T cells sorted from blood. The subset denotes: CD45RA+ positively selected. The CDR3 spells CASSSDRDRPNYGYTF. CDR3 nucleotides: TGTGCCAGCAGCTCGGACCGGGACAGACCTAACTATGGCTACACCTTC. Together with reference TRBV5-6 and TRBJ1-2, the CDR3 gives the full variable domain: DAGVTQSPTHLIKTRGQQVTLRCSPKSGHDTVSWYQQALGQGPQFIFQYYEEEERQRGNFPDRFSGHQFPNYSSELNVNALLLGDSALYLCASSSDRDRPNYGYTFGSGTRLTVV.